This T cell receptor (beta chain) was recorded in a study of neurological immune-mediated disorders. TCRdb fed the 5' RACE reads into MiXCR, producing one record per CDR3 protein. The sample lists roughly 16,000 distinct CDR3 sequences; 7% to 9.5% were seen once. Study outcomes and limitations: While HTLV-1-associated myelopathy showed the greatest TCR clonal expansion, multiple sclerosis showed the least, falling below healthy controls.

The ends were cut back, 5 bases at V and 7 bases at J, with 14 bases in the middle. Germline CDR1 is MNHEY and CDR2 is SVGEGT. There are 14 residues in the CDR3. This clonotype occurred many times. What it binds is not known. The chain has TRBV6-2 or TRBV6-3 and TRBJ2-2; a possible D gene is TRBD2 (6 bases). The sequencing input was CD8+ T cells from blood. The clonotype comes from a man aged 50 or older in good health. The CDR3, as DNA: TGTGCCAGCAGTACTCCCGGGGGAGGCGGGGAGCTGTTTTTT. Its translation: CASSTPGGGGELFF.